Presented here are 4 T cell receptor beta chains from one specimen sequenced in a study of cytotoxic CD8 clonotypes in ibrutinib-treated CLL. The repertoire was sequenced with immunoSEQ multiplex PCR; TCRdb's copy has only in-frame clones and lacks some. Of fewer than 400,000 clones listed, 60% to 80% are singletons. The source material was PBMCs, sampled after 36 months of ibrutinib treatment. The source is a human donor with chronic lymphocytic leukemia.

The chain has TRBV6-1 and TRBJ2-7; D is unclear. V shed 4 bases and J shed 2 bases, with 12 bases lying between them. The CDR3 extends over 14 amino acids. Germline V CDR1 and CDR2: MNHNS, SASEGT. DNA of the CDR3: TGTGCCAGCAGTGCTCTAAACAGCGCCTACGAGCAGTACTTC. Amino acids: CASSALNSAYEQYF.

The V gene is TRBV27, the J gene TRBJ2-6, with D tentatively TRBD1 (5 bases). Trimming cost V 4 bases and J 10 bases, with 11 bases left between them. CDR1 and CDR2 (germline): MNHEY, SMNVEV (reference sequence). This CDR3 has 13 residues. In DNA form, the CDR3 reads TGTGCCAGCAGTTCGGGCGCAGGGAACGTCCTGACTTTC. Translation gives CASSSGAGNVLTF.

The chain employs TRBV11-2 and TRBJ2-5, with D tentatively TRBD2 (5 bases). The CDR3 has 16 residues. In germline, CDR1 is SGHAT, CDR2 FQNNGV. V lost 4 bases to trimming and J lost 9 bases, with 24 bases between them. DNA of the CDR3: TGTGCCAGCAGCTCCGAACAGCCCGCCCTAGCTTCGGCCCAGTACTTC. It codes for CASSSEQPALASAQYF.

This clone appeared once. The chain combines TRBV6-5 with TRBJ2-3; 9 bases are a match to TRBD2. CDR3 length: 14 residues. Germline trimming cut 5 bases from V and 4 bases from J; bases unmatched to any gene: 4. Germline-derived CDR1 and CDR2 are MNHEY and SVGAGI. The CDR3 DNA is TGTGCCAGCAGTCAGGGACTAGCCCCAGATACGCAGTATTTT. Protein: CASSQGLAPDTQYF.